This T cell receptor beta chain originates from a study of shared T cell receptors in the human thymus. Method: immunoSEQ multiplex PCR; TCRdb's copy keeps in-frame clones and lacks some. Counted here are fewer than 700,000 clones, roughly 90% occurring once; the ten biggest clones make up 0.0095% to 0.012%. This clone was counted between two and nine times. This CDR3 comprises 16 residues. Germline V gene data show CDR1 as SGHAT and CDR2 as FQNNGV. V lost 4 bases and J lost 6; bases outside the gene matches: 7. These same data were also listed under a study on human thymus T cells. In that study: Thymus tissue was removed during corrective cardiac surgery.

The TCR comes from a boy in the first two years of life with a congenital heart defect. The sample taken for sequencing was thymocytes. V is TRBV11-2 and J is TRBJ2-2, with 11 nucleotides matching TRBD2. The CDR3 region is CASSSRPLAGAGELFF. The CDR3 DNA sequence: TGTGCCAGCAGCTCGCGCCCACTAGCGGGAGCCGGGGAGCTGTTTTTT.